This T cell receptor (beta chain) was observed in a study of cytomegalovirus exposure and HLA in healthy donors. Points from the study as a whole: A later analysis reportedly found fewer N-insertions in an Asian-associated ancestry cluster than the roughly 670-donor mean. Using a false discovery rate of 0.05, a later analysis showed that around 16,000 TCR beta sequences were associated with HLA alleles.

Concerning this clone itself: Its cognate antigen is unknown.

PCR used 60 Vbeta primers and 13 Jbeta primers. In the authors' methods: Among the unique TCR beta chains that a later analysis counted, about 84 million in all, some 10 million were shared. Sequencing was performed with immunoSEQ multiplex PCR; in TCRdb, only in-frame clones are kept and a portion is missing. Clonal size and the V and J genes are those of that table, whereas D and trimming came from the DNA. The data hold approximately 140,000 clones, with under 90% observed a single time. This CDR3 is 13 amino acids long. Losses at the gene ends were 10 bases for V and 0 bases for J; bases not matched to a gene: 4. CDR1 and CDR2 (germline): ENHRY, SYGVKD.

The specimen sequenced was PBMCs. This chain joins TRBV10-3 and TRBJ2-3, with TRBD1 matching over 7 bases. This receptor was obtained from a male donor in good health and CMV-seronegative. The CDR3 region has the DNA TGTGCCACAGGGGACAGTAGCACAGATACGCAGTATTTT. Protein sequence: CATGDSSTDTQYF.